This TCR beta chain emerged from a study of blood T cell repertoires in COVID-19. Looking at the study overall: Nucleic acid was either cDNA or gDNA, and it came from T cells, B-cell-depleted T cells, or PBMCs.

Study processing details: Using reference gene primer amplification, nucleated cell counts were estimated. Generated by immunoSEQ multiplex PCR, the TCRdb table keeps only in-frame clones and is missing some. D and trimming were read from the DNA, whereas the V and J calls and clone size are those reported in that table. The repertoire has over 70,000 clones, approximately 86% of them found once; the top ten carry about 18%. The V and J ends lost 4 bases and 4 bases respectively, with 17 bases between them. The CDR3 runs 15 residues. The germline V gene has CDR1 LGHDT and CDR2 YNNKEL (reference sequence).

The sequenced sample was peripheral blood. The receptor's source is a human donor in a cohort sampled during active COVID-19. J is TRBJ2-7 and V is TRBV3-1 (or the pseudogene TRBV3-2), with D perhaps given as TRBD1 or TRBD2 (6 bases each). The CDR3 spells CASSREGGFGYEQYF. The CDR3 DNA follows: TGTGCCAGCAGCCGAGAGGGGGGATTCGGGTACGAGCAGTACTTC.